Below are 32 T cell receptor beta chains sequenced from a single sample in a study of blood T cell repertoires in COVID-19. Produced via immunoSEQ multiplex PCR; TCRdb's table is partial and in-frame only. The profile shows approximately 65,000 clones, 89% of them singletons. Specimen: peripheral blood. The receptors were sampled from a woman aged 50 to 60 with active COVID-19.

This chain joins TRBV5-1 and TRBJ2-7; TRBD2 aligns across 11 bases. Germline CDR1 is SGHRS and CDR2 is YFSETQ. The CDR3 is 16 amino acids. The trim removed 4 bases at V and 3 bases at J, leaving 9 bases unmatched. CDR3 in DNA: TGCGCCAGCAGCCCCCTTTACGGGACTAGCGGCTACGAGCAGTACTTC. Translating gives CASSPLYGTSGYEQYF.

The CDR3 nucleotides are TGTGCCAGCAGTTACAATTCAGGGGGTCGTAACTATGGCTACACCTTC. Protein: CASSYNSGGRNYGYTF. The rearrangement uses TRBV28 and TRBJ1-2; 7 nucleotides align to TRBD1. With 4 bases clipped from V and 1 base from J, the junction kept 9 bases outside the gene matches. This CDR3 region has 16 residues. Germline CDR1 reads MDHEN; CDR2 reads SYDVKM.

The V gene is TRBV19, the J gene TRBJ2-1; 7 nucleotides match TRBD2. CDR3 size: 17 residues. V dropped 6 bases and J dropped 4; count of bases not matched to a gene: 15. Germline CDR1 reads LNHDA; CDR2 reads SQIVND (reference sequence). CDR3 residues: CASSRGGGASGYNEQFF. DNA of the CDR3: TGTGCCAGTAGCCGCGGGGGTGGGGCTAGCGGATACAATGAGCAGTTCTTC.

This chain uses TRBV6-4 with TRBJ1-2; the D gene is possibly TRBD1 (6 bases). Germline-derived CDR1 and CDR2 are MRHNA and SNTAGT. This CDR3 is built from 14 residues. Trimming removed 2 bases from V and 6 bases from J, with 13 bases in between. The DNA of the CDR3 is TGTGCCAGCAGTGACGAGGACAGTCTACATGGCTACACCTTC. The encoded protein is CASSDEDSLHGYTF.

This sequence joins TRBV6-5 and TRBJ2-7; 8 positions agree with TRBD2. CDR1 MNHEY and CDR2 SVGAGI come from the germline V gene. CDR3 length equals 16 residues. J gave up 3 bases and V 4 bases, and 11 bases lay outside the gene matches. The DNA of the CDR3 is TGTGCCAGCAGTTCCCCAGCCGGGACTAGGAACTACGAGCAGTACTTC. Residues: CASSSPAGTRNYEQYF.

The CDR3 loop is CASRRQGNYGYTF. The CDR3 DNA follows: TGTGCCAGTAGGAGACAGGGAAACTATGGCTACACCTTC. The chain employs TRBV19 and TRBJ1-2; 7 bases line up with TRBD1. This CDR3 is built from 13 residues. The V segment lost 6 bases and the J segment 2 bases; nucleotides outside the gene matches: 3. Germline CDR1 LNHDA, CDR2 SQIVND (reference sequence). The variable domain in full, with the rest retrieved from reference TRBV19 and TRBJ1-2, is DGGITQSPKYLFRKEGQNVTLSCEQNLNHDAMYWYRQDPGQGLRLIYYSQIVNDFQKGDIAEGYSVSREKKESFPLTVTSAQKNPTAFYLCASRRQGNYGYTFGSGTRLTVV.

V is TRBV4-1 and J is TRBJ2-1; tentatively, D is TRBD2 (5 bases). Per the germline V gene, CDR1 is MGHRA and CDR2 is YSYEKL. The CDR3 runs to 13 residues. V was trimmed by 1 base and J by 10 bases, leaving 11 bases between them. CDR3 region: CASSQALGGEQFF. The CDR3 DNA reads TGCGCCAGCAGCCAAGCCCTCGGAGGCGAGCAGTTCTTC.

This chain links TRBV28 with TRBJ2-3; 7 nucleotides align to TRBD1. Germline V gives CDR1 MDHEN, CDR2 SYDVKM. The CDR3 spans 16 residues. The V gene end was trimmed by 5 bases and the J gene end by 5 bases; junction bases not matched to a gene: 13. This chain's CDR3 is CASSNIDRVTGDTQYF. The CDR3 DNA sequence: TGTGCCAGCAGTAATATCGACAGGGTGACTGGAGATACGCAGTATTTT.

The V gene is TRBV5-8, the J gene TRBJ1-5; tentatively, D is TRBD1 (6 bases). Trimming took 2 bases from V and 3 from J, leaving 9 bases between them. The germline V gene has CDR1 SGHTS and CDR2 YDEGEE. CDR3 length equals 14 residues. The CDR3: CASSFGGANQPQHF. DNA of the CDR3: TGTGCCAGCAGCTTTGGGGGGGCCAATCAGCCCCAGCATTTT.

The chain employs TRBV7-9 and TRBJ1-2, with TRBD1 as a possible D gene (6 bases). Trimming pared 0 bases from V and 2 bases from J, leaving 7 bases between. The CDR3 is 14 amino acids. Per germline, CDR1 SEHNR and CDR2 FQNEAQ (reference sequence). In DNA form, the CDR3 reads TGTGCCAGCAGCTTAGCCCAGGGGAACTATGGCTACACCTTC. Translation gives CASSLAQGNYGYTF.

The rearrangement joins TRBV28 to TRBJ2-3, with a tentative D call TRBD1 (6 bases). Trimming pared 2 bases from V and 4 bases from J, leaving 10 bases between. Germline V gene lookup returns CDR1 MDHEN and CDR2 SYDVKM. This CDR3 spans 14 amino acids. The CDR3: CASSLIQGADTQYF. Written as DNA, the CDR3 is TGTGCCAGCAGTTTAATACAGGGAGCAGATACGCAGTATTTT. Filled out from reference TRBV28 and TRBJ2-3, the complete variable domain reads DVKVTQSSRYLVKRTGEKVFLECVQDMDHENMFWYRQDPGLGLRLIYFSYDVKMKEKGDIPEGYSVSREKKERFSLILESASTNQTSMYLCASSLIQGADTQYFGPGTRLTVL.

The chain links TRBV24-1 to TRBJ2-5; 8 bases are shared with TRBD2. Germline V CDR1 and CDR2: KGHDR, SFDVKD. This CDR3 is built from 13 residues. V lost 8 bases, J lost 3 bases, and 4 bases stayed unmatched. The CDR3 nucleotides are TGTGCCACCAATTCCGGGAGGGAAGAGACCCAGTACTTC. Its protein product is CATNSGREETQYF.

The chain combines TRBV19 with TRBJ1-2; D is unresolved. Germline values: CDR1 LNHDA, CDR2 SQIVND (reference sequence). This CDR3 is 15 amino acids long. V lost 2 bases, J lost 3 bases, and 13 bases lay in between. This CDR3 reads CASSIFRDSYYGYTF. In DNA form, the CDR3 reads TGTGCCAGTAGTATATTTCGGGATAGCTACTATGGCTACACCTTC.

This clone was detected only a few times. The chain joins TRBV2 to TRBJ2-5, with 7 bases identical to TRBD2. V lost 10 bases, J lost 5 bases, and 10 bases stayed unmatched. The CDR3 spans 13 residues. The germline V gene has CDR1 SNHLY and CDR2 FYNNEI. The CDR3 DNA follows: TGTGCCACCAAGAGCGGGAACACGGAGACCCAGTACTTC. Protein product: CATKSGNTETQYF.

This chain connects TRBV28 to TRBJ2-2, with 9 positions matching TRBD1. Germline values: CDR1 MDHEN, CDR2 SYDVKM. V lost 5 bases and J lost 2; bases outside the gene matches: 6. This CDR3 is built from 16 residues. The CDR3 nucleotides are TGTGCCAGCAGTCTCCGGGACAGGGTTAACACCGGGGAGCTGTTTTTT. As protein: CASSLRDRVNTGELFF.

By share of the sample, this clone is medium-sized. The rearrangement links TRBV18 to TRBJ2-7; TRBD2 matches 10 bases. Germline V gene data show CDR1 as KGHSH and CDR2 as LQKENI. V gave up 3 bases and J gave up 1 base; unmatched junction bases: 3. The CDR3 is made up of 15 amino acids. The CDR3 loop reads CASSPFSGRSYEQYF. In nucleotides, the CDR3 is TGTGCCAGCTCACCCTTTAGCGGGAGGTCCTACGAGCAGTACTTC. The full variable domain, rest sourced from reference TRBV18 and TRBJ2-7, is NAGVMQNPRHLVRRRGQEARLRCSPMKGHSHVYWYRQLPEEGLKFMVYLQKENIIDESGMPKERFSAEFPKEGPSILRIQQVVRGDSAAYFCASSPFSGRSYEQYFGPGTRLTVT.

The chain carries TRBV6-5 and TRBJ2-3; 12 bases agree with TRBD2. Germline lookup yields CDR1 MNHEY and CDR2 SVGAGI. The CDR3 consists of 14 residues. Unmatched junction bases numbered 3, after V lost 10 bases and J lost 1 base. As DNA, the CDR3 is TGTGCCACCCGACTAGCGGGAGGCACAGATACGCAGTATTTT. Its translation is CATRLAGGTDTQYF.

This clone was counted once. The chain employs TRBV30 and TRBJ2-3; TRBD1 agrees at 7 bases. The CDR3 consists of 15 residues. The ends lost 5 bases at V and 0 bases at J; junction bases unmatched: 8. The germline V gene has CDR1 GTSNPN and CDR2 SVGIG (reference sequence). CDR3 loop: CAWLLTGLSTDTQYF. DNA of the CDR3: TGTGCCTGGTTACTGACAGGGCTTAGCACAGATACGCAGTATTTT.

The chain carries TRBV11-1 and TRBJ2-3; D is possibly TRBD1 (6 bases). Trimming took off 5 bases at V and 2 bases at J, with 11 bases between the two ends. The CDR3 loop spans 14 amino acids. Germline V gene data show CDR1 as SGHAT and CDR2 as FQDESV (reference sequence). As DNA, the CDR3 is TGTGCCAGCAGCCGACAGGCCCACACAGATACGCAGTATTTT. As protein: CASSRQAHTDTQYF.

The V gene is TRBV5-1, the J gene TRBJ1-1, with D unclear. V lost 4 bases to trimming and J lost 1 base, with 11 bases between them. CDR3 length: 14 residues. Germline CDR1 and CDR2: SGHRS and YFSETQ. The CDR3 DNA reads as TGCGCCAGCAGCCCTCGCCCCAGGAACACTGAAGCTTTCTTT. Its protein is CASSPRPRNTEAFF.

The chain employs TRBV7-9 and TRBJ1-2; 9 nucleotides match TRBD1. The CDR3 is made up of 13 amino acids. The V segment lost 4 bases and the J segment 7 bases; nucleotides outside the gene matches: 4. The germline CDR1 and CDR2 sequences are SEHNR and FQNEAQ (reference sequence). CDR3 in amino acids: CASSWGQGGGYTF. For the CDR3, the DNA is TGTGCCAGCAGCTGGGGACAGGGAGGTGGCTACACCTTC.

Concerning this clone: One end of the junction fails to match germline, which may point to a read error. This chain links TRBV28 with TRBJ2-1, with 7 bases identical to TRBD2. This CDR3 comprises 14 residues. Germline V CDR1 and CDR2: MDHEN, SYDVKM. CDR3 residues: CASSFWDYSGEQLF. The CDR3 DNA sequence: TGTGCCAGCAGTTTCTGGGACTACTCGGGAGAGCAGCTCTTC.

The rearrangement joins TRBV11-2 to TRBJ2-2, with 11 bases lining up with TRBD2. CDR1 SGHAT and CDR2 FQNNGV come from the germline V gene. The V gene end was trimmed by 6 bases and the J gene end by 1 base; junction bases not matched to a gene: 4. CDR3 length: 16 amino acids. The CDR3 spells CASRAGLAGNTGELFF. DNA of the CDR3: TGTGCCAGCAGAGCCGGACTAGCGGGGAACACCGGGGAGCTGTTTTTT.

The chain employs TRBV12-5 and TRBJ2-7; D gene unclear. Per the germline V gene, CDR1 is LGHNT and CDR2 is FRNRAP. The CDR3 runs 12 residues. Trimming cost V 1 base and J 5 bases, with 6 bases left between them. The CDR3 here is CASGLGSNEQYF. CDR3 nucleotide sequence: TGTGCTAGTGGTTTGGGCTCTAACGAGCAGTACTTC.

The rearrangement joins TRBV5-6 to TRBJ2-7, with 7 bases matching TRBD2. Germline CDR1 and CDR2: SGHDT and YYEEEE. Trimming removed 5 bases from V and 4 bases from J; junction bases left unmatched: 15. The CDR3 loop spans 16 amino acids. CDR3 sequence (DNA): TGTGCCAGCAGTAAACCTTGGGGGGACTACGATTACGAGCAGTACTTC. Protein: CASSKPWGDYDYEQYF.

V is TRBV5-6 and J is TRBJ2-5; D is uncertain. The germline V gene has CDR1 SGHDT and CDR2 YYEEEE. The CDR3 consists of 16 residues. Trimming left V 0 bases short and J 2 bases short, with 14 bases between. The CDR3 loop reads CASSLGAGTLQETQYF. The DNA of the CDR3 is TGTGCCAGCAGCTTGGGGGCAGGTACATTACAAGAGACCCAGTACTTC.

The genes are TRBV9 and TRBJ2-5; D is possibly TRBD2 (5 bases). The CDR3 contains 14 residues. Germline V CDR1 and CDR2: SGDLS, YYNGEE. With 0 bases removed from V and 4 bases from J, the gap between germline ends came to 10 bases. The CDR3 DNA sequence: TGTGCCAGCAGCGTAGGTTTAGCGACAGAGACCCAGTACTTC. This encodes CASSVGLATETQYF.

CDR3 sequence (DNA): TGTGCCACCAGCGCAGGGGGTACGGGCGGAGATACGCAGTATTTT. Amino acid sequence: CATSAGGTGGDTQYF. This chain links TRBV15 with TRBJ2-3; TRBD1 matches 7 bases. This CDR3 has 15 amino acids. Germline CDR1 LNHNV, CDR2 YYDKDF (reference sequence). Trimming cost V 5 bases and J 5 bases; bases outside gene matches: 10.

The chain has TRBV19 and TRBJ2-1; 7 bases match TRBD1. The CDR3 sequence is 15 residues long. The germline V gene encodes CDR1 LNHDA and CDR2 SQIVND (reference sequence). With 4 bases clipped from V and 1 base from J, the junction kept 4 bases outside the gene matches. The CDR3 is CASSRGQESYNEQFF. The DNA for the CDR3 is TGTGCCAGTAGTAGAGGACAGGAATCCTACAATGAGCAGTTCTTC.

The rearrangement joins TRBV6-6 to TRBJ1-2; weak D call: TRBD1 (5 bases). The germline CDR1 and CDR2 sequences are MNHNY and SVGAGI (reference sequence). V was shortened by 5 bases and J by 5 bases, with 18 bases between the two germline ends. This CDR3 spans 15 amino acids. CDR3: CASSGEGTGEYGYTF. CDR3 sequence (DNA): TGTGCCAGCAGTGGGGAGGGGACCGGAGAGTATGGCTACACCTTC.

J is TRBJ1-5 and V is TRBV27; D unresolved. Trimming left V 0 bases short and J 0 bases short, with 9 bases between. Germline V gives CDR1 MNHEY, CDR2 SMNVEV (reference sequence). The CDR3 contains 16 residues. The CDR3 DNA follows: TGTGCCAGCAGTTTATCGCGACAATATAGCAATCAGCCCCAGCATTTT. It yields the protein CASSLSRQYSNQPQHF.

CDR3 DNA sequence: TGTGCCAGTAGTATAGTTGTTCCGGGAGGGCCCAATGAGCAGTTCTTC. This gives the protein CASSIVVPGGPNEQFF. V and J are TRBV19 and TRBJ2-1; 8 nucleotides line up with TRBD2. V dropped 1 base and J dropped 6; count of bases not matched to a gene: 8. This CDR3 spans 16 amino acids. CDR1 LNHDA and CDR2 SQIVND come from the germline V gene (reference sequence).